One and the same sample provided the 14 T cell receptor beta chains below, sequenced in a study of T-cell memory formation after mild COVID-19. TCRdb called the 5' RACE reads again in MiXCR, with one record for every CDR3 protein. This table holds 200,000 to 300,000 distinct CDR3 sequences, approximately 9% found once. Material for sequencing was PBMCs or a T cell subset sorted from them (not recorded which). These receptors came from a young man who had mild COVID-19 (a few samples of this study predate the infection). Cell type and time point are not known.

Only a few counts were recorded for this clonotype. This chain joins TRBV12-3 or TRBV12-4 and TRBJ1-6; the D is unclear. V was cut by 3 bases and J by 10 bases, with 13 bases left in between. This CDR3 is built from 14 residues. The DNA of the CDR3 is TGTGCCAGCAGTTTGGGTGGCCCCAACTCACCCCTCCACTTT. This encodes CASSLGGPNSPLHF.

This clonotype was observed once. The chain joins TRBV10-3 to TRBJ1-5, with 9 bases matching TRBD1. This CDR3 region has 16 residues. CDR1 and CDR2 from the germline V gene are ENHRY and SYGVKD. Trimming cost V 5 bases and J 2 bases; bases outside gene matches: 7. The DNA of the CDR3 is TGTGCCATCAGTTATACAGGGGGCGCGGGCAATCAGCCCCAGCATTTT. This codes for CAISYTGGAGNQPQHF.

The chain joins TRBV12-3 or TRBV12-4 to TRBJ1-5, with D possibly TRBD1 on 5 matching bases. V lost 5 bases and J 6 bases, leaving 14 bases between the germline ends. The CDR3 spans 14 residues. CDR3 loop: CASSGGGSVQPQHF. The CDR3 DNA is TGTGCCAGCAGTGGGGGGGGGAGTGTTCAGCCCCAGCATTTT.

In this sample, this clonotype turned up a few times. The rearrangement links TRBV7-6 to TRBJ2-5; D is undetermined. CDR1 SGHVS and CDR2 FNYEAQ come from the germline V gene. The V end lost 5 bases, the J end lost 4 bases, and 11 bases lay between the germline ends. The CDR3 runs to 13 residues. CDR3 bases: TGTGCCAGCAGCATACACCTTGCAGAGACCCAGTACTTC. Translated: CASSIHLAETQYF.

This clonotype was observed a few times. The chain joins TRBV7-2 to TRBJ2-3; 14 positions match TRBD2. Germline V CDR1 and CDR2: SGHTA, FQGNSA. J gave up 5 bases and V 5 bases, and 3 bases lay outside the gene matches. There are 15 residues in the CDR3. CDR3 sequence: CASSPGTSGGDTQYF. The CDR3 DNA reads TGTGCCAGCAGCCCCGGGACTAGCGGGGGAGATACGCAGTATTTT. Variable domain in full (rest from reference TRBV7-2 and TRBJ2-3): GAGVSQSPSNKVTEKGKDVELRCDPISGHTALYWYRQSLGQGLEFLIYFQGNSAPDKSGLPSDRFSAERTGGSVSTLTIQRTQQEDSAVYLCASSPGTSGGDTQYFGPGTRLTVL.

This clonotype was observed a few times. The V gene is TRBV6-6, the J gene TRBJ2-3; D is possibly TRBD2 (6 bases). V lost 10 bases and J lost 0, with 14 bases in between. Germline V gene sequence: CDR1 MNHNY, CDR2 SVGAGI (reference sequence). The CDR3 is 14 amino acids. The CDR3 loop is CATRDLTSTDTQYF. The CDR3 bases are TGTGCCACCCGGGACTTGACTAGCACAGATACGCAGTATTTT.

The V gene is TRBV29-1, the J gene TRBJ2-2; D is perhaps TRBD2 (6 bases). V lost 3 bases and J 5 bases, leaving 7 bases between the germline ends. The CDR3 runs 12 residues. Germline-derived CDR1 and CDR2 are SQVTM and ANQGSEA. The chain's CDR3 is CSVEEGTGELFF. The CDR3 DNA reads TGCAGCGTTGAGGAGGGTACCGGGGAGCTGTTTTTT.

This clonotype was observed many times. The chain has TRBV11-2 and TRBJ2-1; 8 positions match TRBD2. The CDR3 has 16 amino acids. CDR1 SGHAT and CDR2 FQNNGV come from the germline V gene. V shed 0 bases and J 9 bases; nucleotides not matched to a gene: 10. DNA for the CDR3: TGTGCCAGCAGCTTAGATCTTGCGGGGGGCCCCCGTGAGCAGTTCTTC. It encodes CASSLDLAGGPREQFF.

This clonotype has more than one count but fewer than ten. The chain joins TRBV20-1 to TRBJ2-2; tentatively, D is TRBD1 or TRBD2 (6 bases each). Germline V lookup: CDR1 DFQATT, CDR2 SNEGSKA (reference sequence). V gave up 0 bases and J gave up 5 bases, with 7 bases separating them. The CDR3 spans 13 residues. In DNA, the CDR3 is TGCAGTGCTAGAGAAGGGGGGACCGGGGAGCTGTTTTTT. As protein: CSAREGGTGELFF.

This rearrangement joins TRBV7-9 to TRBJ1-1; a weak D match, TRBD1 (6 bases). The V end lost 0 bases, the J end lost 6 bases, and 11 bases lay between the germline ends. CDR1 and CDR2 from the germline V gene are SEHNR and FQNEAQ (reference sequence). The length of the CDR3 is 14 residues. The CDR3 region is CASSLATGFPEAFF. The CDR3 nucleotides read TGTGCCAGCAGCTTAGCCACAGGGTTTCCTGAAGCTTTCTTT.

This clonotype was seen a few times. The J gene is TRBJ1-5, the V gene TRBV6-6; D remains unclear. CDR1 is MNHNY, CDR2 SVGAGI, per germline (reference sequence). This CDR3 spans 14 amino acids. The V end was cut by 7 bases, the J end by 1 base, with 11 bases between. CDR3 sequence reads: CASTPSDSNQPQHF. CDR3 DNA: TGTGCCAGCACTCCGAGCGACAGCAATCAGCCCCAGCATTTT.

This clonotype was seen more than once but under ten times. V usage is TRBV7-9 and J usage is TRBJ2-4, with 9 bases fitting TRBD1. V gave up 3 bases and J gave up 8 bases; unmatched junction bases: 5. This CDR3 comprises 14 residues. Germline loops: CDR1 SEHNR, CDR2 FQNEAQ (reference sequence). The CDR3 is CASSLGQGRDIQYF. The CDR3, as DNA: TGTGCCAGCAGCTTGGGACAGGGTAGGGACATTCAGTACTTC.

The V gene is TRBV3-1, the J gene TRBJ1-3; D not resolved. The germline V gene encodes CDR1 LGHDT and CDR2 YNNKEL (reference sequence). Trimming took 11 bases from V and 7 from J, leaving 12 bases between them. CDR3 size: 11 residues. The CDR3 nucleotides read TGTGCCTCCCGCTCGGCGAACACCATATATTTT. As protein: CASRSANTIYF.

The chain uses TRBV4-2 and TRBJ2-2; D possibly corresponds to TRBD1 (6 bases). Deletions cut 2 bases from V and 1 base from J, with 8 bases between. This CDR3 has 15 amino acids. The V gene's germline CDR1 is LGHNA and CDR2 YNFKEQ. CDR3 residues: CASSQRDMNTGELFF. The CDR3 bases are TGTGCCAGCAGCCAAAGGGACATGAACACCGGGGAGCTGTTTTTT.